This T cell receptor beta chain comes out of a study of vaccination effects on CD4 cells after COVID-19. On the study more broadly: Post-vaccine specimens were collected at a median of 72 days following the second dose. Study observations and caveats: Late after vaccination, infection- and vaccine-induced clones showed marked clonal contraction.

The data were produced by immunoSEQ multiplex PCR, yet TCRdb's version contains in-frame clones alone and is incomplete. The profile shows over 25,000 clones, about 79% of them singletons. Before sequencing took place, the ViraFEST assay used viral peptide pools to expand antigen-specific CD4+ T cells. With about 9 days of culture completed, CD4+ T cells were isolated. Vaccination of participants consisted of two doses of either the BNT162b2 or mRNA-1273 vaccine. Culturing of a few million PBMC per well took place with approximately 10 IU/ml IL-2 and about 10 ug/ml peptides. Half the medium was swapped for IL-2 medium on days 3 and 7. Concerning this clone: Its specificity is not known.

The sequence was collected from a human donor who received a COVID-19 vaccine. Some clones in this sample may be carry-over from other donors' samples. Sequences were derived from CD4+ T cells from PBMCs cultured with SARS-CoV-2 spike peptides, sampled after COVID-19 vaccination.

CDR3 DNA sequence: TGTGCCAGCAGTCCTCGGGACGCCCGTAGGGAGCTGTTTTTT. It yields the protein CASSPRDARRELFF. The chain has TRBV6-5 and TRBJ2-2, with D perhaps matching TRBD1 or TRBD2 (5 bases each). The CDR3 sequence is 14 residues long. Germline values: CDR1 MNHEY, CDR2 SVGAGI. Trimming took 5 bases from V and 9 from J, leaving 16 bases between them.